This T cell receptor (beta chain) was sequenced for a study of T cells after yellow fever vaccination. They built TCR cDNA with 5'RACE template switching, a step that put in a universal primer site and UMIs. TCRdb called the 5' RACE reads again in MiXCR, with one record for every CDR3 protein. The sample carries some 350,000 distinct CDR3 sequences, roughly 6.1% recorded once. Study-level findings and limits: A faster peak, day 5 versus 15, was reached by the weaker secondary response. Post-booster repertoires contained most primary-vaccination clones again (96% CD4, roughly 91% CD8). The CD4 compartment and the CD8 compartment contained a small share of clonotypes in common.

CDR3 size: 13 residues. CDR1 is SEHNR and CDR2 is FQNEAQ in the germline V gene (reference sequence). Trimming cost V 7 bases and J 7 bases, with 16 bases left between them. Remarks on this clonotype: Its antigen is undetermined.

The sample here was PBMCs, taken 5 days after the yellow fever booster vaccination. The genes are TRBV7-9 and TRBJ1-2; D unclear. The clonotype originates from a man between 25 and 39 years old who received the YFV17D yellow fever vaccine. The CDR3 here is CASIRHGNFGYTF. The CDR3 nucleotides read TGTGCCAGCATCCGACACGGGAATTTTGGCTACACCTTC.